A selection of T cell receptor beta chains follows, all from one sample in a study of PD-1 blockade in classical Hodgkin lymphoma. The assay was immunoSEQ multiplex PCR, and TCRdb's table has in-frame clones only and misses some. The table has roughly 12,000 clones, around 75% seen once; the top ten hold 34%. Material: peripheral blood mononuclear cells (PBMCs), obtained at baseline. The receptors stem from a human donor with classical Hodgkin lymphoma. Both conserved end residues are part of each CDR3. A D gene is named only where the DNA matches it firmly. Clone size is stated in some rows and not others, as once, few, many or a class when expanded.

D gene	V gene	clone size	J gene	CDR3 protein	CDR3 DNA
NA	TRBV28	NA	TRBJ1-5	CASWGLNQPQHF	TGTGCCAGTTGGGGGCTCAATCAGCCCCAGCATTTT
TRBD2	TRBV4-3	NA	TRBJ2-5	CASSRRVAGASTNQETQYF	TGCGCCAGCAGCCGCCGGGTAGCGGGGGCTTCAACAAATCAAGAGACCCAGTACTTC
NA	TRBV6-6	NA	TRBJ2-5	CASSYGQTQYF	TGTGCCAGCAGTTACGGGCAGACCCAGTACTTC
TRBD2	TRBV2	few	TRBJ2-3	CASRPLAGGHRTDTQYF	TGTGCCAGCAGACCACTAGCGGGGGGGCACCGCACAGATACGCAGTATTTT
NA	TRBV9	NA	TRBJ2-6	CASSVEGSGANVLTF	TGTGCCAGCAGCGTAGAAGGTTCTGGGGCCAACGTCCTGACTTTC
NA	TRBV6-6	once	TRBJ2-2	CASSFSGELFF	TGTGCCAGCAGTTTCTCGGGGGAGCTGTTTTTT
NA	TRBV28	NA	TRBJ2-7	CASRTPGSYEQYF	TGTGCCAGCAGAACCCCAGGCTCCTACGAGCAGTACTTC
NA	TRBV2	NA	TRBJ1-2	CASPRTAANYGYTF	TGTGCCAGCCCCCGGACAGCAGCTAACTATGGCTACACCTTC
TRBD1	TRBV6-5	few	TRBJ2-5	CASSLGTGGDNTQYF	TGTGCCAGCAGTCTCGGGACAGGGGGAGATAACACCCAGTACTTC
NA	TRBV7-2	NA	TRBJ2-2	CASSLVGNTGELFF	TGTGCCAGCAGCTTAGTGGGGAACACCGGGGAGCTGTTTTTT
TRBD1	TRBV5-1	NA	TRBJ2-2	CASSPTGAGELFF	TGCGCCAGCAGCCCGACAGGGGCCGGGGAGCTGTTTTTT
NA	TRBV19	few	TRBJ2-2	CASSIDTRGTGELFF	TGTGCCAGTAGTATAGATACTAGGGGAACCGGGGAGCTGTTTTTT
TRBD1	TRBV19	NA	TRBJ1-5	CASIDRENQPQHF	TGTGCCAGTATCGACAGGGAAAATCAGCCCCAGCATTTT
TRBD1	TRBV7-2	NA	TRBJ1-2	CASSGPDRGRDGYTF	TGTGCCAGCAGCGGCCCAGACAGGGGGCGGGATGGCTACACCTTC
TRBD2	TRBV11-2	NA	TRBJ2-1	CASSSPSGGLSYNEQFF	TGTGCCAGCAGCTCCCCTAGCGGGGGCCTCTCCTACAATGAGCAGTTCTTC
NA	TRBV6-1	NA	TRBJ1-1	CASSIHSEAFF	TGTGCCAGCAGTATTCACAGTGAAGCTTTCTTT
TRBD2	TRBV27	NA	TRBJ2-5	CASSPSGNWFETQYF	TGTGCCAGCAGCCCAAGCGGGAATTGGTTTGAGACCCAGTACTTC
NA	TRBV28	NA	TRBJ2-7	CASSFSGTLKPYEQYF	TGTGCCAGCAGTTTTTCCGGGACTCTCAAGCCCTACGAGCAGTACTTC
TRBD2	TRBV28	NA	TRBJ2-1	CASRAAGGHNEQFF	TGTGCCAGCAGAGCGGCGGGGGGCCACAATGAGCAGTTCTTC
TRBD1	TRBV19	NA	TRBJ1-5	CASSMDREGPQHF	TGTGCCAGTAGTATGGACAGGGAGGGACCCCAGCATTTT
NA	TRBV5-1	NA	TRBJ1-1	CASTPQTANTEAFF	TGCGCCAGCACCCCCCAGACAGCGAACACTGAAGCTTTCTTT
NA	TRBV19	NA	TRBJ1-6	CASSLMENSPLHF	TGTGCCAGTAGCCTAATGGAGAATTCACCCCTCCACTTT
TRBD1	TRBV5-4	NA	TRBJ1-6	CASSLAGTVNSPLHF	TGTGCCAGCAGCTTGGCCGGGACAGTCAATTCACCCCTCCACTTT
NA	TRBV4-2	NA	TRBJ2-7	CASSQDRVGDYEQYF	TGTGCCAGCAGCCAAGATAGGGTGGGAGACTACGAGCAGTACTTC
TRBD1	TRBV19	NA	TRBJ2-4	CASSIGRDRGYIQYF	TGTGCCAGTAGTATCGGACGGGACAGGGGATACATTCAGTACTTC
TRBD1	TRBV7-8	NA	TRBJ1-2	CASSLSGGGGAWGYTF	TGTGCCAGCAGCTTAAGTGGTGGAGGGGGCGCGTGGGGCTACACCTTC
TRBD1	TRBV5-1	once	TRBJ1-1	CASSLTGVNTEAFF	TGCGCCAGCAGCCTGACAGGGGTTAACACTGAAGCTTTCTTT
NA	TRBV5-5	NA	TRBJ2-2	CASSLGGVRTGELFF	TGTGCCAGCAGCTTGGGCGGGGTTCGAACCGGGGAGCTGTTTTTT
TRBD1	TRBV19	NA	TRBJ2-7	CASSAATGDYEQYF	TGTGCCAGTAGTGCCGCTACAGGGGACTACGAGCAGTACTTC
NA	TRBV30	once	TRBJ1-1	CAWRWATNLMNTEAFF	TGTGCCTGGAGGTGGGCAACCAACCTCATGAACACTGAAGCTTTCTTT
NA	TRBV5-5	few	TRBJ1-5	CASSGSISNQPQHF	TGTGCCAGCAGTGGCAGCATTAGCAATCAGCCCCAGCATTTT
TRBD1	TRBV6-5	NA	TRBJ1-6	CASSYEGQANSPLHF	TGTGCCAGCAGTTACGAGGGACAGGCGAATTCACCCCTCCACTTT
NA	TRBV9	NA	TRBJ2-1	CASSVEGGTNEQFF	TGTGCCAGCAGCGTAGAGGGGGGGACCAATGAGCAGTTCTTC
NA	TRBV7-6	NA	TRBJ1-1	CASSSLESVAFF	TGTGCCAGCAGCTCTCTTGAAAGCGTAGCTTTCTTT
NA	TRBV5-5	NA	TRBJ1-2	CASSPIWDQAVYGYTF	TGTGCCAGCAGCCCTATATGGGACCAGGCGGTCTATGGCTACACCTTC
NA	TRBV7-9	NA	TRBJ2-1	CASSWDHNEQFF	TGTGCCAGCAGCTGGGACCACAATGAGCAGTTCTTC
TRBD1	TRBV7-9	NA	TRBJ2-5	CASSHPDRAETQYF	TGTGCCAGCAGCCACCCGGACAGGGCGGAGACCCAGTACTTC
NA	TRBV15	few	TRBJ1-2	CATSRDGMQGYTF	TGTGCCACCAGCAGAGATGGAATGCAGGGCTACACCTTC
TRBD2	TRBV13	NA	TRBJ2-3	CASSLRLAGARDTQYF	TGTGCCAGCAGCTTAAGGCTAGCGGGGGCCCGAGATACGCAGTATTTT
NA	TRBV7-9	NA	TRBJ1-6	CASSLLGDRSSPLHF	TGTGCCAGCAGCTTATTGGGGGACCGCAGTTCACCCCTCCACTTT
NA	TRBV19	NA	TRBJ2-1	CASTPGRRSYNEQFF	TGTGCCAGTACGCCGGGACGGCGGTCCTACAATGAGCAGTTCTTC
TRBD2	TRBV28	once	TRBJ2-1	CATERGVGEQFF	TGTGCCACCGAGCGGGGGGTAGGTGAGCAGTTCTTC
NA	TRBV4-2	NA	TRBJ2-2	CASSQDLEKRDLTGELFF	TGTGCCAGCAGCCAAGATTTGGAGAAAAGGGACCTAACCGGGGAGCTGTTTTTT
TRBD1	TRBV27	NA	TRBJ2-5	CASSLNRGPQETQYF	TGTGCCAGCAGTTTAAACAGGGGACCCCAAGAGACCCAGTACTTC